This T cell receptor beta chain was identified in a study of cytomegalovirus exposure and HLA in healthy donors. Across the study: An early data release held around 80 million unique TCRs from HLA-typed donors. In terms of ancestry, the Caucasian-associated cluster contained roughly 80% of the approximately 400 genotyped donors.

The study, taken as a whole, reports: Later on, a genetic analysis was performed. It linked a missense variant in DCLRE1C with V- and J-gene trimming of TCR beta.

The PCR used 60 Vbeta and 13 Jbeta primers. Only in-frame clones appear in the TCRdb table, and some are missing; sequencing was by immunoSEQ multiplex PCR. The sample holds some 120,000 clones. Note on this clone: Antigen: not known.

This clonotype was obtained from a woman aged 55-70 years in good health and CMV-seronegative. The sequenced material came from PBMCs.

The CDR3 loop reads CASSGGQGYYEQYF. CDR3 in DNA: TGTGCCAGCAGCGGGGGACAGGGCTACTACGAGCAGTACTTC. The chain combines TRBV5-5 with TRBJ2-7, with 9 bases aligning to TRBD1. The CDR3 runs 14 residues. Trimming took 4 bases from V and 3 from J; bases not matched to a gene: 5. Germline loops: CDR1 SGHKS, CDR2 YYEKEE (reference sequence).